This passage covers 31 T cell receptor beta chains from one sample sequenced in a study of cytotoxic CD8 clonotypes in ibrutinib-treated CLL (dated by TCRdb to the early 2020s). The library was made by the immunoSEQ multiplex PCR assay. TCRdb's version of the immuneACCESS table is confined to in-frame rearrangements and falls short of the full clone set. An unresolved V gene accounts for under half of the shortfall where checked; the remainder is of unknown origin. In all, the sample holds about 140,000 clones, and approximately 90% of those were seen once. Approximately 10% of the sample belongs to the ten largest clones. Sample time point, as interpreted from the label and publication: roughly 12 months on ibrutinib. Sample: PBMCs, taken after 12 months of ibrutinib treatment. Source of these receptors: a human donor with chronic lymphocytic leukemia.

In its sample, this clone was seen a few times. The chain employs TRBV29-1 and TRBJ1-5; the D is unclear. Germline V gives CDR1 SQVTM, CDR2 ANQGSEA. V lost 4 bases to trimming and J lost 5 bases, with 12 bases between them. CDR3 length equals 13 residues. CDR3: CSVVAGIDQPQHF. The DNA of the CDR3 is TGCAGCGTTGTAGCGGGAATCGATCAGCCCCAGCATTTT.

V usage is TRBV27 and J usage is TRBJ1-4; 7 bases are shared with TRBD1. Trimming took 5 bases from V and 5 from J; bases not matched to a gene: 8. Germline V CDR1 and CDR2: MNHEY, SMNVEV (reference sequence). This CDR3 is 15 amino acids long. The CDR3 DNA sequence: TGTGCCAGCAGTCTTCGGACAGGCCAAAATGAAAAACTGTTTTTT. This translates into CASSLRTGQNEKLFF.

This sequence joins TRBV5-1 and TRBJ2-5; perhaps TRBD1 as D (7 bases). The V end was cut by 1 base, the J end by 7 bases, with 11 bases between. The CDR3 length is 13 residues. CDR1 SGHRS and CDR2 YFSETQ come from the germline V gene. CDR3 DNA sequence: TGCGCCAGCAGCTTGACAGGGGAGGTGACCCAGTACTTC. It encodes CASSLTGEVTQYF.

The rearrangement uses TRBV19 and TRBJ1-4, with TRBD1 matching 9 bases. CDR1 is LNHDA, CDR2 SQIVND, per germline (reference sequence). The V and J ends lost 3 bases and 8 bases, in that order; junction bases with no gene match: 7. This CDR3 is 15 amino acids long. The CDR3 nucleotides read TGTGCCAGTAGTATGGACGGGACAGGGCCAGAAAAACTGTTTTTT. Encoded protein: CASSMDGTGPEKLFF. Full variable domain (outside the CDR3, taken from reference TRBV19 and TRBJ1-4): DGGITQSPKYLFRKEGQNVTLSCEQNLNHDAMYWYRQDPGQGLRLIYYSQIVNDFQKGDIAEGYSVSREKKESFPLTVTSAQKNPTAFYLCASSMDGTGPEKLFFGSGTQLSVL.

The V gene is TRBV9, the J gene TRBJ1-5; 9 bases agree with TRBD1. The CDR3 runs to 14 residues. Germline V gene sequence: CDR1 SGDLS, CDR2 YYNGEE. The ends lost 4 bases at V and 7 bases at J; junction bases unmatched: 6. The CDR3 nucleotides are TGTGCCAGCAGCTACGGGACAGGGAACCAGCCCCAGCATTTT. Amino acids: CASSYGTGNQPQHF.

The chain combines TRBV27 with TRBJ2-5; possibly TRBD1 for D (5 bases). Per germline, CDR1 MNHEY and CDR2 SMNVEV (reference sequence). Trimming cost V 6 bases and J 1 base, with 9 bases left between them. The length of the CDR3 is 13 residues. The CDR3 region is CASSRTLQETQYF. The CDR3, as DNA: TGTGCCAGCAGCCGGACACTCCAAGAGACCCAGTACTTC.

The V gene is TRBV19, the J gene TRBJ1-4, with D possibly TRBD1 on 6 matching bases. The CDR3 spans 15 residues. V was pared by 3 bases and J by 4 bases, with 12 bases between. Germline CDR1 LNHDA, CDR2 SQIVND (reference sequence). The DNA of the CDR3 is TGTGCCAGTAGTATGGCAGGGGTCAGTAATGAAAAACTGTTTTTT. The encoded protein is CASSMAGVSNEKLFF.

The CDR3 is CASSLAGVDTGELFF. CDR3 nucleotides: TGCGCCAGCAGCTTGGCAGGGGTGGACACCGGGGAGCTGTTTTTT. The rearrangement uses TRBV5-1 and TRBJ2-2; TRBD1 is a possible D gene (6 bases). CDR1 is SGHRS, CDR2 YFSETQ, per germline. This CDR3 is 15 amino acids long. V was pared by 0 bases and J by 3 bases, with 9 bases between.

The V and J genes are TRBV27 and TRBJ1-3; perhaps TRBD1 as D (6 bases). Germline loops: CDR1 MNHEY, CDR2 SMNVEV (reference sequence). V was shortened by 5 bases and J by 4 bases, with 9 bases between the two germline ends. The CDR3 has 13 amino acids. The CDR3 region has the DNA TGTGCCAGCAGTCTGACAGGAGGAAACACCATATATTTT. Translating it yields CASSLTGGNTIYF.

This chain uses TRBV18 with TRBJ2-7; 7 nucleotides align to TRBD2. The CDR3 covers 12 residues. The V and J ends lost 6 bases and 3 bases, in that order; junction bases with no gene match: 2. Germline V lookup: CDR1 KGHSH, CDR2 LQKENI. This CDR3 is CASSQRDYEQYF. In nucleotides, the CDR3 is TGTGCCAGCTCCCAGCGGGACTACGAGCAGTACTTC.

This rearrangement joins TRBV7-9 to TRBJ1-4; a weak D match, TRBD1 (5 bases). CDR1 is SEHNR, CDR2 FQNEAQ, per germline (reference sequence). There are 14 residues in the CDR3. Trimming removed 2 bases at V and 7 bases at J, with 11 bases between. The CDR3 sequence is CASSLTGGSEKLFF. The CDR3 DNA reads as TGTGCCAGCAGCTTAACTGGGGGGTCTGAAAAACTGTTTTTT.

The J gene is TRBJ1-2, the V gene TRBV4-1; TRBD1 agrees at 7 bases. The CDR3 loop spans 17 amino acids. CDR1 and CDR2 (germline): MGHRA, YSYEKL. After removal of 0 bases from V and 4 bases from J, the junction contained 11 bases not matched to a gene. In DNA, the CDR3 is TGCGCCAGCAGCCAAGAGACAGGGTATTCCAGAGGCTATGGCTACACCTTC. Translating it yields CASSQETGYSRGYGYTF.

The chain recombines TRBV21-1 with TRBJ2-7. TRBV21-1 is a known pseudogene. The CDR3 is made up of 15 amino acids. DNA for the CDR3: TGTGCCAGCAGCCTTATGGAGGGGGTGCCGTACGAGCAGTACTTC. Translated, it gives CASSLMEGVPYEQYF.

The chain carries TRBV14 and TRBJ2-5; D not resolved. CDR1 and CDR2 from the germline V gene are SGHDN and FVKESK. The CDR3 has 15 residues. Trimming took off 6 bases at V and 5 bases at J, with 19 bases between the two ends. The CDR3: CASSPTSGQWETQYF. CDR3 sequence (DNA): TGTGCCAGCAGTCCCACCTCGGGCCAGTGGGAGACCCAGTACTTC.

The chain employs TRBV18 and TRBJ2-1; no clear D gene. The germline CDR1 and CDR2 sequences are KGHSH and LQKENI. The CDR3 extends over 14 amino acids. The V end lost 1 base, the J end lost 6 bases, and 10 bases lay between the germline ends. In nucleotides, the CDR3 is TGTGCCAGCTCACCACGCTCTAGTTCCAATGAGCAGTTCTTC. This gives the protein CASSPRSSSNEQFF.

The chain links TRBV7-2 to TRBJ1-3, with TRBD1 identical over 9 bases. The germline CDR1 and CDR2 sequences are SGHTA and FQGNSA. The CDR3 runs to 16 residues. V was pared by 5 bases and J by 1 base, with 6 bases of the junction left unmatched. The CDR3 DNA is TGTGCCAGCAGCCCCCCGGGACAGGGATCTGGAAACACCATATATTTT. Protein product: CASSPPGQGSGNTIYF.

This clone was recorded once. CDR3 protein: CASSRGQTRGYTF. CDR3 DNA: TGCGCCAGCAGCCGAGGACAGACTAGAGGCTACACCTTC. The gene calls are TRBV5-1 and TRBJ1-2; D may be TRBD1 (6 bases). In germline, CDR1 is SGHRS, CDR2 YFSETQ. V lost 4 bases to trimming and J lost 8 bases, with 15 bases between them. The CDR3 has 13 residues. The entire variable domain, with the rest obtained from reference TRBV5-1 and TRBJ1-2, is as follows: KAGVTQTPRYLIKTRGQQVTLSCSPISGHRSVSWYQQTPGQGLQFLFEYFSETQRNKGNFPGRFSGRQFSNSRSEMNVSTLELGDSALYLCASSRGQTRGYTFGSGTRLTVV.

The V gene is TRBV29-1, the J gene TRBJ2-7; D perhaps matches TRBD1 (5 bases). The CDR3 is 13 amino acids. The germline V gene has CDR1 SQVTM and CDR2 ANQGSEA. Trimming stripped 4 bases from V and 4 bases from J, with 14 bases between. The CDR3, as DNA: TGCAGCGTTGTGCCGGACACCACATACGAGCAGTACTTC. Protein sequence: CSVVPDTTYEQYF.

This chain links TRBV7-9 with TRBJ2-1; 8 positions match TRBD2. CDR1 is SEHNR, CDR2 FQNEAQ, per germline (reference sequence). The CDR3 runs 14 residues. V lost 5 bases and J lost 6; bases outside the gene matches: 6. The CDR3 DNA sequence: TGTGCCAGCAGCCAGGGACTAGTTAGCAATGAGCAGTTCTTC. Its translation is CASSQGLVSNEQFF.

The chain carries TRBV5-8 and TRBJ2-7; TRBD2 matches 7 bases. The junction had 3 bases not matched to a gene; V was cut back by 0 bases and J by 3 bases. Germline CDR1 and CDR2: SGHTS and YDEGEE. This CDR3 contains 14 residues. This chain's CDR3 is CASSLVRTSYEQYF. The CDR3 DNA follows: TGTGCCAGCAGCTTGGTTCGGACTAGCTACGAGCAGTACTTC.

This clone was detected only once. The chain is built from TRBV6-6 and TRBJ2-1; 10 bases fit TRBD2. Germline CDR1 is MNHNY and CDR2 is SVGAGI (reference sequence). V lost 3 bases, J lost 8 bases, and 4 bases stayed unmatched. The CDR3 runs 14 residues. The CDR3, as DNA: TGTGCCAGCAGTTATCCCGGGACTAGCGATGAGCAGTTCTTC. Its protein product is CASSYPGTSDEQFF.

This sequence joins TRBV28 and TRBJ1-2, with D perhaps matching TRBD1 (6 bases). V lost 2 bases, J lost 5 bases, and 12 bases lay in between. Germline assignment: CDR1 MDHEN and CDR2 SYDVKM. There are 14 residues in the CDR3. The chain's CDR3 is CASSLPRGWYGYTF. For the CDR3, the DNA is TGTGCCAGCAGTTTACCGAGGGGGTGGTATGGCTACACCTTC.

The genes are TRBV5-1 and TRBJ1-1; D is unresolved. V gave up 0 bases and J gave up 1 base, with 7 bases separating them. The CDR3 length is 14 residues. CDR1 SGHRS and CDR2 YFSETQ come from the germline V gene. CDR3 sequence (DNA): TGCGCCAGCAGCTTGGTTAGGCCGAACACTGAAGCTTTCTTT. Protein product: CASSLVRPNTEAFF.

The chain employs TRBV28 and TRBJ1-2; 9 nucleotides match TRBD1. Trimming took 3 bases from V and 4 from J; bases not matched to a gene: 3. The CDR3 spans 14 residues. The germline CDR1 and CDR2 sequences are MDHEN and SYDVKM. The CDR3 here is CASSFRTGAYGYTF. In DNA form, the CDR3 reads TGTGCCAGCAGTTTCAGGACAGGGGCCTATGGCTACACCTTC.

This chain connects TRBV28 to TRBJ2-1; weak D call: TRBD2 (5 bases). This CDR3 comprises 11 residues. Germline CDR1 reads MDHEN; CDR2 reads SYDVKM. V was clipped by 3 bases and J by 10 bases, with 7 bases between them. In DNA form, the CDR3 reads TGTGCCAGCAGTTTGGAGGCCGAGCAGTTCTTC. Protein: CASSLEAEQFF.

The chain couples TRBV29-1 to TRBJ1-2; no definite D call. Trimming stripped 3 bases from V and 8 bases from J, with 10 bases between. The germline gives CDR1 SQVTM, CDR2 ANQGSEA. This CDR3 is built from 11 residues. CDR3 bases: TGCAGCGTTGAGGAGGGCGAAGGCTACACCTTC. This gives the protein CSVEEGEGYTF.

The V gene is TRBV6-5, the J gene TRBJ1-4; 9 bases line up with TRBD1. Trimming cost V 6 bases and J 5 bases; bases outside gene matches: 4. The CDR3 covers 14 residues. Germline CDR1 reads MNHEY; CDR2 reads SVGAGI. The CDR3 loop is CASRSTGGNEKLFF. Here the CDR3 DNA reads TGTGCCAGCAGATCGACAGGGGGAAATGAAAAACTGTTTTTT.

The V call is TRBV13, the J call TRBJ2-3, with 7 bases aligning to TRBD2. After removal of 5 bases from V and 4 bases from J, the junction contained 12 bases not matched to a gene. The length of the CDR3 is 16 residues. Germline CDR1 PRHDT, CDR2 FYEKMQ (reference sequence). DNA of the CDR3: TGTGCCAGCAGCCGGGTTGGGCCCGGGGGGTCAGATACGCAGTATTTT. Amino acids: CASSRVGPGGSDTQYF.

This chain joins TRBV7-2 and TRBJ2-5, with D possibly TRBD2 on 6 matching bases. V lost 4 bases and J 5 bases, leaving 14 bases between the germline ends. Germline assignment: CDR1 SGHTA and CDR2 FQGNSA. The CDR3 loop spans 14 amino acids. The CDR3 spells CASSSEGGLETQYF. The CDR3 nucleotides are TGTGCCAGCAGCTCCGAGGGAGGCCTCGAGACCCAGTACTTC.

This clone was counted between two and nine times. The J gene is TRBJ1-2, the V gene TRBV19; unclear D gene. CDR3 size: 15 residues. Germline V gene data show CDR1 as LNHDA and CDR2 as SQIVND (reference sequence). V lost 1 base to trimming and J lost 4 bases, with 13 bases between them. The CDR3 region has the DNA TGTGCCAGTAGTATAGGGAACGGGGAAGGCTATGGCTACACCTTC. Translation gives CASSIGNGEGYGYTF. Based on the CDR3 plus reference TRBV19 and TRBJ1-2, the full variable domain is DGGITQSPKYLFRKEGQNVTLSCEQNLNHDAMYWYRQDPGQGLRLIYYSQIVNDFQKGDIAEGYSVSREKKESFPLTVTSAQKNPTAFYLCASSIGNGEGYGYTFGSGTRLTVV.

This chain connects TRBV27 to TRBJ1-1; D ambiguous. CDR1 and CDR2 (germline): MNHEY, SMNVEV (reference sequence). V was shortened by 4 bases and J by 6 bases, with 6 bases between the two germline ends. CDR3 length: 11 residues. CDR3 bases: TGTGCCAGCAGTTCAAAGTCTGAAGCTTTCTTT. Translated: CASSSKSEAFF.